The rows below give T cell receptor beta chains drawn from one sample of a study of neurological immune-mediated disorders. One entry per CDR3 protein, called by TCRdb with MiXCR from the 5' RACE reads. This sample has approximately 100,000 distinct CDR3 sequences, with around 3.3% found just once. Sequenced material: PBMCs. These TCRs come from a woman between 18 and 30 years old with multiple sclerosis. Each CDR3 is given with its conserved first and last residue. Each record gives: V gene, CDR3 protein.

TRBV5-1 CASSPGFSNQPQHF
TRBV12-5 CASGPGASSYNEQFF
TRBV19 CASRLGGGNSREQFF
TRBV7-9 CASSILEVETQYF
TRBV18 CASSPSESGGNTEAFF
TRBV5-5 CASSAGGETQYF
TRBV5-1 CASSLGAGSSGNTIYF
TRBV6-6 CASSYGQSWRDRKLFF
TRBV4-2 CASSQGLRAGGETQYF
TRBV20-1 CSARARGSYGYTF
TRBV19 CASSPRTRNEQFF
TRBV4-1 CASSQGVASLSYNSPLHF
TRBV7-3 CASSSTGGTLNTGELFF
TRBV20-1 CSAGRDATDTQYF
TRBV5-1 CASSLVGQGAHTEAFF
TRBV9 CASSVTAGVSETQYF
TRBV7-3 CASSLMDDTEAFF
TRBV12-3/TRBV12-4 CASRPRQGRAEAFF
TRBV29-1 CSVEGRGYEQYF
TRBV9 CASSVDGREQYF
TRBV28 CASSPTSGRLEEQYF
TRBV29-1 CSVEHAGQETQYF
TRBV10-3 CAISETGQANYGYTF